Listed below are T cell receptor beta chains from one sample, sequenced in a study of blood T cells in healthy people across ages. In TCRdb, the 5' RACE reads were re-called with MiXCR into one record per CDR3 protein. The sample has approximately 960,000 distinct CDR3 sequences, 25% to 35% seen once. These records were also assigned to another study, of T cells of mothers and their children.

Sequences were obtained from blood. The receptors derive from a woman in her 40s in good health. Each CDR3 is given with its conserved first and last residue. The D gene is left open where the match is weak. Some rows have no size entry. The others give once, few or many, or a class for an expanded clone.

V gene	J gene	D gene	clone size	CDR3 DNA	CDR3 protein
TRBV7-3	TRBJ2-3	.	.	TGTGCCAGCAGCTTATCGGTGGCTACTGCCACAGATACGCAGTATTTT	CASSLSVATATDTQYF
TRBV6-2/TRBV6-3	TRBJ1-1	.	many	TGTGCCAGCAGGAGTATTAACGCTGAAGCTTTCTTT	CASRSINAEAFF
TRBV7-9	TRBJ2-3	TRBD2	.	TGTGCCAGCAGCTTAGTAGGGACTAGCGTTGATACGCAGTATTTT	CASSLVGTSVDTQYF
TRBV10-3	TRBJ2-1	.	.	TGTGCCATCAGTGAGACTTCTTCGGGGGCGTACAATGAGCAGTTCTTC	CAISETSSGAYNEQFF
TRBV5-1	TRBJ1-2	.	few	TGCGCCAGCAGCTTGGTGGTCGGGAACTATGGCTACACCTTC	CASSLVVGNYGYTF
TRBV20-1	TRBJ2-1	.	.	TGCAGTGCCGAAATAGCGGATGTCTACTACAATGAGCAGTTCTTC	CSAEIADVYYNEQFF
TRBV6-2/TRBV6-3	TRBJ2-1	.	many	TGTGCCAGCAGTTACAATCGGATCGGTGAGCAGTTCTTC	CASSYNRIGEQFF
TRBV12-2	TRBJ2-7	.	.	TGTGCAAGTCGCCCTCAACTCCGACAATTGGGGGATTGGGAGCAGTACTTC	CASRPQLRQLGDWEQYF
TRBV18	TRBJ1-5	TRBD1	.	TGTGCCAGCTCACCACTCGGACAGGGAGGGAATCAGCCCCAGCATTTT	CASSPLGQGGNQPQHF
TRBV7-2	TRBJ1-5	TRBD1	.	TGTGCCAGCAGCAAAAACCCTACCGGGACAGGGAACAATCAGCCCCAGCATTTT	CASSKNPTGTGNNQPQHF